These T cell receptor beta chains were read from a single sample in a study of blood T cell repertoires in COVID-19. The table came from immunoSEQ multiplex PCR; TCRdb's copy has only in-frame clones and leaves some out. The sample lists roughly 330,000 clones; around 84% were seen once. The material sequenced was PBMCs or T cells enriched from blood (not recorded which). The receptor source for this set is a young woman who had recovered from COVID-19. Both conserved end residues are part of each CDR3. Each record gives: CDR3 DNA, CDR3 protein, J gene, V gene, D gene, clone size. D genes are given only for firm matches. Size is omitted from some rows. Given values are once, few, many or a class for expanded clones.

cdr3_nt: TGTGCCAGCAGCTTAGGTCCAGCGGGAGACAACAATGAGCAGTTCTTC; cdr3_aa: CASSLGPAGDNNEQFF; j_call: TRBJ2-1; v_call: TRBV7-6; d_call: TRBD2; clone_size: NA
cdr3_nt: TGTGCCAGCAGTGCGCGGGGCGATAGCTCCTATAATTCACCCCTCCACTTT; cdr3_aa: CASSARGDSSYNSPLHF; j_call: TRBJ1-6; v_call: TRBV12-1; d_call: NA; clone_size: once
cdr3_nt: TGTGCCAGTCAATATGGACAGATCAGCAATCAGCCCCAGCATTTT; cdr3_aa: CASQYGQISNQPQHF; j_call: TRBJ1-5; v_call: TRBV5-6; d_call: NA; clone_size: NA
cdr3_nt: TGTGCCAGTGGGACACCTCTAGGCTATGGCTACACCTTC; cdr3_aa: CASGTPLGYGYTF; j_call: TRBJ1-2; v_call: TRBV19; d_call: NA; clone_size: NA
cdr3_nt: TGTGCCAGCAGCTTTTCAGGGGGCGTAGGGCAAGGGGACAATGAGCAGTTCTTC; cdr3_aa: CASSFSGGVGQGDNEQFF; j_call: TRBJ2-1; v_call: TRBV13; d_call: TRBD1; clone_size: once
cdr3_nt: TGTGCCAGTAGTATTTGCCAGGGAGGTAGCAATCAGCCCCAGCATTTT; cdr3_aa: CASSICQGGSNQPQHF; j_call: TRBJ1-5; v_call: TRBV19; d_call: NA; clone_size: NA
cdr3_nt: TGTGCCAGCAGCACGGGGTACGAAGAGACCCAGTACTTC; cdr3_aa: CASSTGYEETQYF; j_call: TRBJ2-5; v_call: TRBV7-3; d_call: NA; clone_size: NA
cdr3_nt: TGTGCCACCAGTGATGCTAGCGGGAGTTACAATGAGCAGTTCTTC; cdr3_aa: CATSDASGSYNEQFF; j_call: TRBJ2-1; v_call: TRBV24-1; d_call: TRBD2; clone_size: NA
cdr3_nt: TGTGCCAGTTCTTGGGGGACAGGTGATGAAAAACTGTTTTTT; cdr3_aa: CASSWGTGDEKLFF; j_call: TRBJ1-4; v_call: TRBV2; d_call: TRBD1; clone_size: once
cdr3_nt: TGTGCCAGCAGCCAAGAACAGGGGGGCACGACTAGCGGCGAGCCCTCCTACGAGCAGTACTTC; cdr3_aa: CASSQEQGGTTSGEPSYEQYF; j_call: TRBJ2-7; v_call: TRBV4-2; d_call: NA; clone_size: NA
cdr3_nt: TGTGCCAGCAGCTCACGGACAGGGGATAGATATGGCTACACCTTC; cdr3_aa: CASSSRTGDRYGYTF; j_call: TRBJ1-2; v_call: TRBV3-1/TRBV3-2; d_call: TRBD1; clone_size: NA
cdr3_nt: TGTGCCAGCAGAACAGGGTTAGGGGACACCGGGGAGCTGTTTTTT; cdr3_aa: CASRTGLGDTGELFF; j_call: TRBJ2-2; v_call: TRBV6-5; d_call: NA; clone_size: NA
cdr3_nt: TGTGCCAGCAGTTTAAACCCCAGGGCCGCTTCTTACAATGAGCAGTTCTTC; cdr3_aa: CASSLNPRAASYNEQFF; j_call: TRBJ2-1; v_call: TRBV27; d_call: NA; clone_size: NA
cdr3_nt: TGTGCCAGCAGCCCGCGGGGGGACCGAAACTACAATGAGCAGTTCTTC; cdr3_aa: CASSPRGDRNYNEQFF; j_call: TRBJ2-1; v_call: TRBV9; d_call: TRBD2; clone_size: NA
cdr3_nt: TGTGCCAGCAGCTTCTCCAGGGACTACGAGCAGTACTTC; cdr3_aa: CASSFSRDYEQYF; j_call: TRBJ2-7; v_call: TRBV5-6; d_call: NA; clone_size: NA
cdr3_nt: TGTGCCAGCAGCTTGGGGGCGGATCAGCCCCAGCATTTT; cdr3_aa: CASSLGADQPQHF; j_call: TRBJ1-5; v_call: TRBV7-9; d_call: NA; clone_size: NA
cdr3_nt: TGTGCCAGCAGCCTAGGACAGGGGGCTTACTATGGCTACACCTTC; cdr3_aa: CASSLGQGAYYGYTF; j_call: TRBJ1-2; v_call: TRBV7-2; d_call: TRBD1; clone_size: NA
cdr3_nt: TGTGCCTGGGACAGGGGGCGGTCTGGAAACACCATATATTTT; cdr3_aa: CAWDRGRSGNTIYF; j_call: TRBJ1-3; v_call: TRBV30; d_call: TRBD1; clone_size: NA
cdr3_nt: TGCGCCAGCAGGGGGACAGGGGTAAGGACTGAAGCTTTCTTT; cdr3_aa: CASRGTGVRTEAFF; j_call: TRBJ1-1; v_call: TRBV5-1; d_call: TRBD1; clone_size: NA
cdr3_nt: TGTGCCAGCAGCTGGGGGGAACCGGGACAGGGCGGTGAAAAACTGTTTTTT; cdr3_aa: CASSWGEPGQGGEKLFF; j_call: TRBJ1-4; v_call: TRBV5-7; d_call: TRBD1; clone_size: NA
cdr3_nt: TGTGCCAGCAGTCCCCCGCCGGGGTCTCTATCTCGCTACACCTTC; cdr3_aa: CASSPPPGSLSRYTF; j_call: TRBJ1-2; v_call: TRBV28; d_call: NA; clone_size: NA
cdr3_nt: TGTGCCAGCAGTTCAAGCGGGAGCCTTCAAGAGACCCAGTACTTC; cdr3_aa: CASSSSGSLQETQYF; j_call: TRBJ2-5; v_call: TRBV27; d_call: TRBD2; clone_size: NA
cdr3_nt: TGTGCCAGCAGCTTTAGGTCGGAACAGGGTCTCCACTATGGCTACACCTTC; cdr3_aa: CASSFRSEQGLHYGYTF; j_call: TRBJ1-2; v_call: TRBV5-5; d_call: NA; clone_size: NA
cdr3_nt: TGTGCCAGCAACCTAACCCCGGGAACTGAAGCTTTCTTT; cdr3_aa: CASNLTPGTEAFF; j_call: TRBJ1-1; v_call: TRBV27; d_call: NA; clone_size: once
cdr3_nt: TGTGCCAGCAGCTTGGGGGGACAGGGGACGAATAATTCACCCCTCCACTTT; cdr3_aa: CASSLGGQGTNNSPLHF; j_call: TRBJ1-6; v_call: TRBV5-5; d_call: TRBD1; clone_size: NA
cdr3_nt: TGTGCCAGAAGCTTGCCCCGGACTAGCGGCACAGATACGCAGTATTTT; cdr3_aa: CARSLPRTSGTDTQYF; j_call: TRBJ2-3; v_call: TRBV5-3; d_call: TRBD2; clone_size: NA
cdr3_nt: TGTGCCAGCAGTTACGCATGGCGGGATGAAAAACTGTTTTTT; cdr3_aa: CASSYAWRDEKLFF; j_call: TRBJ1-4; v_call: TRBV6-5; d_call: NA; clone_size: once
cdr3_nt: TGCGCCAGCAGCACTGGGGGACAGGCCCTTGAAGCTTTCTTT; cdr3_aa: CASSTGGQALEAFF; j_call: TRBJ1-1; v_call: TRBV5-1; d_call: TRBD1; clone_size: few
cdr3_nt: TGTGCCAGCAGCCAATTAGGGAGGAGCACTGAAGCTTTCTTT; cdr3_aa: CASSQLGRSTEAFF; j_call: TRBJ1-1; v_call: TRBV7-9; d_call: NA; clone_size: NA
cdr3_nt: TGTGCCAGTAGTATGAAGGACAGGGGAACCTACGAGCAGTACTTC; cdr3_aa: CASSMKDRGTYEQYF; j_call: TRBJ2-7; v_call: TRBV19; d_call: TRBD1; clone_size: NA
cdr3_nt: TGTGCCAGCAGCTTAGCGTCTGCCGGGTGGGAGACCCAGTACTTC; cdr3_aa: CASSLASAGWETQYF; j_call: TRBJ2-5; v_call: TRBV7-2; d_call: NA; clone_size: NA
cdr3_nt: TGTGCCAGCAGTTTACACAGGGGGCAGGGTAACACTGAAGCTTTCTTT; cdr3_aa: CASSLHRGQGNTEAFF; j_call: TRBJ1-1; v_call: TRBV27; d_call: TRBD1; clone_size: NA
cdr3_nt: TGTGCCAGCAGTTTATATGAGACAGGGGAACGTCAGCCCCAGCATTTT; cdr3_aa: CASSLYETGERQPQHF; j_call: TRBJ1-5; v_call: TRBV28; d_call: TRBD1; clone_size: NA
cdr3_nt: TGTGCCAGCAGTCGCAACCGGGACAGTAATCAGCCCCAGCATTTT; cdr3_aa: CASSRNRDSNQPQHF; j_call: TRBJ1-5; v_call: TRBV2; d_call: TRBD1; clone_size: NA
cdr3_nt: TGTGCCAGCAGCTTGGGGTTTGGGCCCGGGGAGCTGTTTTTT; cdr3_aa: CASSLGFGPGELFF; j_call: TRBJ2-2; v_call: TRBV5-6; d_call: NA; clone_size: NA
cdr3_nt: TGTGCCAGCAGTATTCTCGGGGACAGTTTTGGAGCTTTCTTT; cdr3_aa: CASSILGDSFGAFF; j_call: TRBJ1-1; v_call: TRBV5-5; d_call: TRBD1; clone_size: NA
cdr3_nt: TGTGCCAGCAGCCATTTTCCTGAGGACACTGAAGCTTTCTTT; cdr3_aa: CASSHFPEDTEAFF; j_call: TRBJ1-1; v_call: TRBV4-2; d_call: NA; clone_size: NA
cdr3_nt: TGTGCCAGCAGCGTAGGATTAGCGGGCGCCTACGAGCAGTACTTC; cdr3_aa: CASSVGLAGAYEQYF; j_call: TRBJ2-7; v_call: TRBV9; d_call: TRBD2; clone_size: NA
cdr3_nt: TGTGCCAGCAGTTGGACTCCCAGCACAGATACGCAGTATTTT; cdr3_aa: CASSWTPSTDTQYF; j_call: TRBJ2-3; v_call: TRBV28; d_call: NA; clone_size: NA
cdr3_nt: TGTGCCAGTAGTCCCTTTTCCGGGACAGGGGCCTACGAGCAGTACTTC; cdr3_aa: CASSPFSGTGAYEQYF; j_call: TRBJ2-7; v_call: TRBV19; d_call: TRBD1; clone_size: few
cdr3_nt: TGCGCCAGCAGCTTGGAAGCTCAGGGGGTTTCACCCCTCCACTTT; cdr3_aa: CASSLEAQGVSPLHF; j_call: TRBJ1-6; v_call: TRBV5-1; d_call: TRBD1; clone_size: NA
cdr3_nt: TGTGCCAGCAGCTCAACAGGGGCCTACGAGCAGTACTTC; cdr3_aa: CASSSTGAYEQYF; j_call: TRBJ2-7; v_call: TRBV7-9; d_call: TRBD1; clone_size: NA
cdr3_nt: TGTGCCAGCAGCGTGACGGGACAGGGCTTTGACGAGCAGTACTTC; cdr3_aa: CASSVTGQGFDEQYF; j_call: TRBJ2-7; v_call: TRBV9; d_call: TRBD1; clone_size: NA
cdr3_nt: TGCGCCAGCAGCCAGGGGATTAACTACGAGCAGTACTTC; cdr3_aa: CASSQGINYEQYF; j_call: TRBJ2-7; v_call: TRBV5-1; d_call: NA; clone_size: NA
cdr3_nt: TGTGCCAGCAGTTTACGCGGGACAGATACGCAGTATTTT; cdr3_aa: CASSLRGTDTQYF; j_call: TRBJ2-3; v_call: TRBV12-3/TRBV12-4; d_call: NA; clone_size: once
cdr3_nt: TGTGCCAGCAGCGCCCCGGGGGGGACTGGAAACACCATATATTTT; cdr3_aa: CASSAPGGTGNTIYF; j_call: TRBJ1-3; v_call: TRBV3-1/TRBV3-2; d_call: NA; clone_size: NA
cdr3_nt: TGCGCCAGCAGTGAGGTGAGTGCGGGGGAACATCAGCCCCAGCATTTT; cdr3_aa: CASSEVSAGEHQPQHF; j_call: TRBJ1-5; v_call: TRBV10-2; d_call: NA; clone_size: few
cdr3_nt: TGTGCCAGCAGGAAGGACACTCCGCTGTCTTATGGCTACACCTTC; cdr3_aa: CASRKDTPLSYGYTF; j_call: TRBJ1-2; v_call: TRBV2; d_call: NA; clone_size: NA
cdr3_nt: TGCGCCAGCAGCTTGGGAGGTAACACTGAAGCTTTCTTT; cdr3_aa: CASSLGGNTEAFF; j_call: TRBJ1-1; v_call: TRBV5-1; d_call: NA; clone_size: NA
cdr3_nt: TGTGCCACCAGTGATACTAGGGGGGGAGAGCAGTTCTTC; cdr3_aa: CATSDTRGGEQFF; j_call: TRBJ2-1; v_call: TRBV24-1; d_call: NA; clone_size: once
cdr3_nt: TGTGCCACCAGCAGAGATCGGGGACAAAACACTGAAGCTTTCTTT; cdr3_aa: CATSRDRGQNTEAFF; j_call: TRBJ1-1; v_call: TRBV15; d_call: NA; clone_size: NA
cdr3_nt: TGTGCCAGCACTACGTTGGAGGGGAGGAACACTGAAGCTTTCTTT; cdr3_aa: CASTTLEGRNTEAFF; j_call: TRBJ1-1; v_call: TRBV18; d_call: NA; clone_size: NA
cdr3_nt: TGTGCCAGTAGTATGGGCGGGGGGACGGCTAATTCACCCCTCCACTTT; cdr3_aa: CASSMGGGTANSPLHF; j_call: TRBJ1-6; v_call: TRBV19; d_call: NA; clone_size: NA